The source of this T cell receptor (beta chain) is a study of beta chain features in type 1 diabetes. Findings of the study overall: When Type 1 diabetes patients were examined, their TCRB CDR3s proved moderately but significantly shorter in all four CD4+ subsets.

The germline gives CDR1 SEHNR, CDR2 FQNEAQ (reference sequence). The junction had 6 bases not matched to a gene; V was cut back by 5 bases and J by 5 bases. The CDR3 is 14 residues long. Expressed TCRB transcripts were sequenced, since all the RNA that had been isolated was reverse transcribed. About 4 million reads was the average for naive, central memory and regulatory T cell samples. Sequencing was performed with immunoSEQ multiplex PCR; in TCRdb, only in-frame clones are kept and a portion is missing. The sample contains around 160,000 clones, 50% to 70% of which appear only once. Comments on this clone: Its cognate antigen is unknown.

Input material: naive CD4+ T cells from blood. The rearrangement links TRBV7-9 to TRBJ1-2; 9 bases agree with TRBD1. The source of this sequence is a man aged 25-45 years with type 1 diabetes. The CDR3: CASSPGQGLYGYTF. The CDR3 DNA is TGTGCCAGCAGCCCGGGACAGGGCCTATATGGCTACACCTTC.